The clone carrying this T cell receptor (beta chain) showed up just a few times. TCRdb itself ran the RT-PCR reads through MiXCR, one entry per CDR3 protein. The table lists hundreds of thousands of distinct CDR3 sequences, 14% of them singletons. With 3 bases removed from V and 7 bases from J, the gap between germline ends came to 9 bases. The length of the CDR3 is 12 residues. The clonotype was recovered from a female donor in good health, serving as a healthy control. The sample was memory CD4+ T cells from blood. This chain joins TRBV12-3 or TRBV12-4 and TRBJ1-1; weak D call: TRBD1 (6 bases). As DNA, the CDR3 is TGTGCCAGCAGTTTTGGGGACATTGAAGCTTTCTTT. It specifies CASSFGDIEAFF.